The source of this T cell receptor beta chain is a study of T-cell reconstitution after alpha-beta-depleted transplantation in children. The TCRbeta library incorporated unique molecular identifiers. TCRdb re-derived calls from the PCR reads in MiXCR, one entry per CDR3 protein. The table has 450,000 to 550,000 distinct CDR3 sequences, approximately 10% seen once. Trimming stripped 0 bases from V and 2 bases from J, with 19 bases between. The CDR3 consists of 18 residues. Germline CDR1 LGHNA, CDR2 YSLEER. The clonotype was recovered from a female patient aged 2-9 years who had a stem cell transplant for aplastic anemia, so the T cells may come from the graft donor. The chain links TRBV4-3 to TRBJ1-1, with D perhaps TRBD1 (6 bases). The source was PBMCs, mostly from graft donor cells, collected 180 days after TCRalphabeta/CD19-depleted stem cell transplant. The DNA of the CDR3 is TGCGCCAGCAGCCAAGAACCACCGTGGGGGGCGGCAAACACTGAAGCTTTCTTT. It codes for CASSQEPPWGAANTEAFF.